This TCR beta chain comes out of a study of control samples from healthy donors and cancer patients. Germline loops: CDR1 LNHDA, CDR2 SQIVND (reference sequence). The CDR3 loop spans 14 amino acids. Trimming pared 6 bases from V and 1 base from J, leaving 12 bases between. Measured with immunoSEQ multiplex PCR; TCRdb has only the in-frame clones, and not every one. The data show about 250,000 clones, roughly 87% seen once. The chain links TRBV19 to TRBJ1-2; no firm D call. The TCR originated in a woman aged 55-70 years with lung cancer. Sequencing was performed on PBMCs. For the CDR3, the DNA is TGTGCCAGTAGGATGGGCCAGTTTAACTATGGCTACACCTTC. Amino acids: CASRMGQFNYGYTF.